This T cell receptor (beta chain) was sequenced during a study of control samples from healthy donors and cancer patients. As to this clone: The identical CDR3 is also encoded by other nucleotide sequences in the sample.

Using immunoSEQ multiplex PCR, the repertoire was profiled, and TCRdb retains in-frame clones only, with some absent. The sample consists of 55,000 to 90,000 clones, over 75% of them appearing once. The CDR3 runs to 12 residues. V was shortened by 0 bases and J by 3 bases, with 2 bases between the two germline ends. The germline CDR1 and CDR2 sequences are MNHNY and SVGAGI (reference sequence). The receptor was isolated from a man aged 50-59 years in good health. The sequenced sample was blood. The chain links TRBV6-6 to TRBJ1-1; D call uncertain. The CDR3 here is CASSYSDTEAFF. For the CDR3, the DNA is TGTGCCAGCAGTTACTCGGACACTGAAGCTTTCTTT.